These 20 T cell receptor beta chains came from one sample sequenced in a study of T-cell memory formation after mild COVID-19. TCRdb itself ran the 5' RACE reads through MiXCR, one entry per CDR3 protein. The sample yields approximately 350,000 distinct CDR3 sequences, around an eighth seen once. The sequenced material came from PBMCs or a T cell subset sorted from them (not recorded which). The receptors come from a man aged 18 to 29 who had mild COVID-19 (a few samples of this study predate the infection). Cell type and time point are not known.

This clonotype was counted only a few times. This rearrangement joins TRBV10-3 to TRBJ2-3; TRBD1 might be the D (6 bases). The CDR3 extends over 14 amino acids. The V end lost 0 bases, the J end lost 4 bases, and 8 bases lay between the germline ends. CDR1 ENHRY and CDR2 SYGVKD come from the germline V gene. The CDR3 reads CAISESTGPDTQYF. The DNA of the CDR3 is TGTGCCATCAGTGAGTCAACAGGGCCAGATACGCAGTATTTT.

V gene TRBV5-1 combines with J gene TRBJ2-1, with D possibly being TRBD1 (9 bases). The CDR3 totals 18 residues. V lost 3 bases, J lost 9 bases, and 28 bases lay in between. CDR1 SGHRS and CDR2 YFSETQ come from the germline V gene. As DNA, the CDR3 is TGCGCCAGCAGCTGGAGCCCGGGGACAGGGAGGAGCGGGGGTGAGCAGTTCTTC. It specifies CASSWSPGTGRSGGEQFF. Full variable domain (missing parts from reference TRBV5-1 and TRBJ2-1): KAGVTQTPRYLIKTRGQQVTLSCSPISGHRSVSWYQQTPGQGLQFLFEYFSETQRNKGNFPGRFSGRQFSNSRSEMNVSTLELGDSALYLCASSWSPGTGRSGGEQFFGPGTRLTVL.

This clonotype was seen repeatedly, ten times or more. The chain is built from TRBV18 and TRBJ2-7; D unclear. The CDR3 is made up of 14 amino acids. Germline-derived CDR1 and CDR2 are KGHSH and LQKENI. V gave up 6 bases and J gave up 3 bases, with 15 bases separating them. The CDR3 DNA is TGTGCCAGCTCCCCCCGAGGTCGCTACTACGAGCAGTACTTC. Translating it yields CASSPRGRYYEQYF.

This clonotype has a handful of counts. The J gene is TRBJ2-4, the V gene TRBV6-5, with 7 bases fitting TRBD1. Unmatched junction bases numbered 10, after V lost 6 bases and J lost 11 bases. This CDR3 spans 13 amino acids. CDR1 and CDR2 (germline): MNHEY, SVGAGI. CDR3 sequence: CASSRDSRTVQYF. CDR3 sequence (DNA): TGTGCCAGCAGCAGGGACAGCCGAACCGTTCAGTACTTC.

The chain has TRBV20-1 and TRBJ1-5, with TRBD1 as a possible D gene (5 bases). This CDR3 region has 13 residues. CDR1 is DFQATT and CDR2 is SNEGSKA in the germline V gene (reference sequence). V dropped 1 base and J dropped 2 bases, with 6 bases sitting between them. CDR3 nucleotides: TGCAGTGCTAGAGGGGACGGCAATCAGCCCCAGCATTTT. Translating gives CSARGDGNQPQHF.

The chain links TRBV2 to TRBJ2-3, with TRBD2 matching over 12 bases. Losses at the gene ends were 8 bases for V and 7 bases for J; bases not matched to a gene: 7. Germline-derived CDR1 and CDR2 are SNHLY and FYNNEI. The CDR3 extends over 14 amino acids. The CDR3 nucleotides read TGTGCCAGCGTTGACACTAGCGGGGGGCATACGCAGTATTTT. Protein: CASVDTSGGHTQYF. Supplemented by reference TRBV2 and TRBJ2-3, the full variable domain reads EPEVTQTPSHQVTQMGQEVILRCVPISNHLYFYWYRQILGQKVEFLVSFYNNEISEKSEIFDDQFSVERPDGSNFTLKIRSTKLEDSAMYFCASVDTSGGHTQYFGPGTRLTVL.

The rearrangement joins TRBV10-3 to TRBJ1-5; the D is unclear. The CDR3 totals 14 residues. CDR1 is ENHRY and CDR2 is SYGVKD in the germline V gene. V was clipped by 0 bases and J by 0 bases, with 3 bases between them. In DNA, the CDR3 is TGTGCCATCAGTGAGTCGTTTAGCAATCAGCCCCAGCATTTT. Translation gives CAISESFSNQPQHF.

J is TRBJ2-3 and V is TRBV6-2 or TRBV6-3, with 7 positions matching TRBD2. This CDR3 region has 16 residues. Unmatched junction bases numbered 13, after V lost 5 bases and J lost 5 bases. Germline V CDR1 and CDR2: MNHEY, SVGEGT. In DNA form, the CDR3 reads TGTGCCAGCAGTGCCGCTAGCGGCCTCCGTGGAGATACGCAGTATTTT. This codes for CASSAASGLRGDTQYF.

The count of this clonotype is one. The J gene is TRBJ1-1, the V gene TRBV11-2; weak D call: TRBD1 (5 bases). The V gene's germline CDR1 is SGHAT and CDR2 FQNNGV. The CDR3 has 12 residues. With 5 bases removed from V and 7 bases from J, the gap between germline ends came to 11 bases. This CDR3 is CASSAVGGEAFF. DNA of the CDR3: TGTGCCAGCAGCGCCGTTGGGGGTGAAGCTTTCTTT.

The V call is TRBV6-1, the J call TRBJ1-5, with D unresolved. Germline V gives CDR1 MNHNS, CDR2 SASEGT. V dropped 6 bases and J dropped 6 bases, with 15 bases sitting between them. This CDR3 spans 14 amino acids. DNA of the CDR3: TGTGCCAGCAGGAGTTCGTTAGCCTCTCAGCCCCAGCATTTT. Translating it yields CASRSSLASQPQHF.

This clonotype occurred a few times. V and J are TRBV7-2 and TRBJ2-1; 8 bases align to TRBD2. J lost 9 bases, V lost 5 bases, and 9 bases had no gene match. The CDR3 runs to 14 residues. Germline V gene data show CDR1 as SGHTA and CDR2 as FQGNSA. The CDR3 protein is CASSPPGLGAEQFF. The CDR3 bases are TGTGCCAGCAGCCCTCCGGGACTAGGGGCTGAGCAGTTCTTC.

In its sample, this clonotype was seen many times. The chain links TRBV3-1 to TRBJ2-6, with D possibly being TRBD1 (6 bases). The length of the CDR3 is 16 residues. Trimming stripped 2 bases from V and 2 bases from J, with 10 bases between. Germline values: CDR1 LGHDT, CDR2 YNNKEL (reference sequence). CDR3 residues: CASSQQGFTGANVLTF. CDR3 DNA: TGTGCCAGCAGCCAACAGGGGTTCACTGGGGCCAACGTCCTGACTTTC.

The chain combines TRBV9 with TRBJ2-7; no clear D gene. CDR1 SGDLS and CDR2 YYNGEE come from the germline V gene. CDR3 length: 14 amino acids. V lost 0 bases to trimming and J lost 6 bases, with 13 bases between them. CDR3 nucleotide sequence: TGTGCCAGCAGCGTAGCATCTTGGGGTTCCGAGCAGTACTTC. This sequence encodes CASSVASWGSEQYF.

The V and J genes are TRBV27 and TRBJ2-1; D gene uncertain. This CDR3 has 12 residues. Germline V gene sequence: CDR1 MNHEY, CDR2 SMNVEV (reference sequence). Trimming left V 6 bases short and J 8 bases short, with 11 bases between. Here the CDR3 DNA reads TGTGCCAGCAGCCTACCGAGCCATGAGCAGTTCTTC. This translates into CASSLPSHEQFF.

Note on this clonotype: The junction does not match germline at one end; this may be a read error. The genes are TRBV4-1 and TRBJ1-2, with 7 bases fitting TRBD1. CDR1 and CDR2 from the germline V gene are MGHRA and YSYEKL. The CDR3 runs to 15 residues. CDR3 in amino acids: CASSQDMGQNYDYTF. The DNA of the CDR3 is TGCGCCAGCAGCCAAGATATGGGACAGAACTATGACTACACCTTC.

J is TRBJ2-5 and V is TRBV10-2, with 7 nucleotides matching TRBD1. The CDR3 has 12 amino acids. V lost 8 bases and J lost 3; bases outside the gene matches: 3. Germline V lookup: CDR1 WSHSY, CDR2 SAAADI. In DNA, the CDR3 is TGCGCCAGCCCCACAGGGGAAGAGACCCAGTACTTC. It is translated as CASPTGEETQYF.

The rearrangement links TRBV6-5 to TRBJ1-1; D ambiguous. This CDR3 contains 13 residues. Trimming removed 2 bases at V and 3 bases at J, with 7 bases between. CDR1 and CDR2 from the germline V gene are MNHEY and SVGAGI. The CDR3 DNA reads as TGTGCCAGCAGTTACAATGCAGACACTGAAGCTTTCTTT. Its protein product is CASSYNADTEAFF.

This clonotype was seen many times. The chain has TRBV5-1 and TRBJ2-7; TRBD1 matches at 8 bases. Germline assignment: CDR1 SGHRS and CDR2 YFSETQ. J was trimmed by 3 bases and V by 4 bases; bases with no gene match: 6. The CDR3 runs 14 residues. The CDR3: CASSPTTGVYEQYF. CDR3 DNA sequence: TGCGCCAGCAGCCCCACGACAGGGGTCTACGAGCAGTACTTC.

This clonotype was seen a few times. V is TRBV7-6 and J is TRBJ2-2; 10 positions match TRBD2. V dropped 1 base and J dropped 5; count of bases not matched to a gene: 13. This CDR3 comprises 19 residues. In germline, CDR1 is SGHVS, CDR2 FNYEAQ. CDR3 residues: CASSLEVVSSGGITGELFF. CDR3 sequence (DNA): TGTGCCAGCAGCTTAGAGGTCGTGTCTAGCGGGGGAATAACCGGGGAGCTGTTTTTT.

This clonotype has only a few counts. The chain uses TRBV27 and TRBJ1-4, with TRBD1 identical over 9 bases. Trimming cost V 5 bases and J 7 bases; bases outside gene matches: 11. This CDR3 is 16 amino acids long. Germline V gene sequence: CDR1 MNHEY, CDR2 SMNVEV (reference sequence). CDR3 nucleotide sequence: TGTGCCAGCAGTCTGGCCTCGACAGGGGGAGGTGAAAAACTGTTTTTT. Translation gives CASSLASTGGGEKLFF. The full variable domain, with the rest looked up from reference TRBV27 and TRBJ1-4, is EAQVTQNPRYLITVTGKKLTVTCSQNMNHEYMSWYRQDPGLGLRQIYYSMNVEVTDKGDVPEGYKVSRKEKRNFPLILESPSPNQTSLYFCASSLASTGGGEKLFFGSGTQLSVL.